These 16 T cell receptor beta chains were all obtained from the same sample, sequenced in a study of cytomegalovirus exposure and HLA in healthy donors (dated by TCRdb to 2016 to 2017). Library creation used the immunoSEQ multiplex PCR assay. For the multiplex PCR, a mixture combining 60 forward primers for TCR Vbeta segments and 13 reverse primers for TCR Jbeta segments was used. Held by TCRdb, this immuneACCESS table contains in-frame sequences only and omits some clones. Under half of the omission traces to an unresolved V gene where checked; the cause of the rest is unknown. A total of about 78,000 clones appear in this sample, 72% of them only once. The ten largest clones represent approximately 12% of the sample. The sequenced sample consisted of PBMCs. The receptor source for this set is a woman between 35 and 50 years old in good health and CMV-seropositive.

The chain uses TRBV25-1 and TRBJ2-1; no definite D call. This CDR3 comprises 14 residues. V dropped 6 bases and J dropped 0 bases, with 9 bases sitting between them. Germline V gene sequence: CDR1 MGHDK, CDR2 SYGVNS. The CDR3 sequence is CASRQSSSYNEQFF. CDR3 bases: TGTGCCAGCAGACAGAGTAGCTCCTACAATGAGCAGTTCTTC.

This clone came up once. The rearrangement joins TRBV29-1 to TRBJ2-5; tentative D call: TRBD2 (6 bases). The J call is in doubt because the DNA end fits TRBJ2-7 better. Germline V gene data show CDR1 as SQVTM and CDR2 as ANQGSEA. The CDR3 runs 13 residues. This CDR3 reads CSVGQGLGYEQYF. CDR3 sequence (DNA): TGCAGCGTGGGTCAGGGACTCGGGTACGAGCAGTACTTC.

This clone showed up just a few times. V gene TRBV10-3 combines with J gene TRBJ2-1, with D hard to call. This CDR3 spans 15 amino acids. Per germline, CDR1 ENHRY and CDR2 SYGVKD. With 5 bases removed from V and 2 bases from J, the gap between germline ends came to 13 bases. The CDR3 reads CAISHTPGTYNEQFF. The CDR3 DNA reads as TGTGCCATCAGTCACACCCCAGGCACCTACAATGAGCAGTTCTTC.

The chain couples TRBV7-6 to TRBJ1-1, with TRBD1 as a possible D gene (5 bases). This CDR3 has 13 amino acids. Germline CDR1 and CDR2: SGHVS and FNYEAQ. Trimming took off 5 bases at V and 3 bases at J, with 10 bases between the two ends. DNA of the CDR3: TGTGCCAGCAGCCCCGACAGTCACACTGAAGCTTTCTTT. Its protein product is CASSPDSHTEAFF.

The chain carries TRBV6-6 and TRBJ1-5; the D is unclear. The germline gives CDR1 MNHNY, CDR2 SVGAGI (reference sequence). Trimming took 3 bases from V and 5 from J, leaving 8 bases between them. The CDR3 runs 13 residues. The CDR3 DNA reads TGTGCCAGCAGTTATTTACTTTATCAGCCCCAGCATTTT. Translating it yields CASSYLLYQPQHF.

The chain is built from TRBV5-4 and TRBJ2-1; TRBD1 is a possible D gene (5 bases). The CDR3 loop spans 14 amino acids. Per the germline V gene, CDR1 is SGHNT and CDR2 is YYREEE (reference sequence). Trimming took 1 base from V and 3 from J, leaving 8 bases between them. This CDR3 is CASSLQGGYNEQFF. CDR3 bases: TGTGCCAGCAGCTTGCAGGGCGGCTACAATGAGCAGTTCTTC.

This chain joins TRBV7-2 and TRBJ1-6; D possibly corresponds to TRBD1 (5 bases). The ends were cut back, 7 bases at V and 7 bases at J, with 23 bases in the middle. The V gene's germline CDR1 is SGHTA and CDR2 FQGNSA. This CDR3 contains 17 residues. This CDR3 reads CASISDTAGGGNSPLHF. The CDR3, as DNA: TGTGCCAGCATCTCGGATACTGCGGGGGGAGGAAATTCACCCCTCCACTTT. Looking up the rest from reference TRBV7-2 and TRBJ1-6 gives the full variable domain: GAGVSQSPSNKVTEKGKDVELRCDPISGHTALYWYRQSLGQGLEFLIYFQGNSAPDKSGLPSDRFSAERTGGSVSTLTIQRTQQEDSAVYLCASISDTAGGGNSPLHFGNGTRLTVT.

The chain couples TRBV28 to TRBJ1-5; D call uncertain. Germline V gene sequence: CDR1 MDHEN, CDR2 SYDVKM. This CDR3 spans 14 amino acids. Trimming took 3 bases from V and 7 from J, leaving 13 bases between them. The CDR3 bases are TGTGCCAGCAGTTTTTCCCGGGGAATCCAGCCCCAGCATTTT. It codes for CASSFSRGIQPQHF. The variable domain in full, with the rest retrieved from reference TRBV28 and TRBJ1-5, is DVKVTQSSRYLVKRTGEKVFLECVQDMDHENMFWYRQDPGLGLRLIYFSYDVKMKEKGDIPEGYSVSREKKERFSLILESASTNQTSMYLCASSFSRGIQPQHFGDGTRLSIL.

V gene TRBV7-8 combines with J gene TRBJ2-1; TRBD1 is a possible D gene (6 bases). Germline V CDR1 and CDR2: SGHVS, FQNEAQ. This CDR3 has 12 residues. The V end lost 5 bases, the J end lost 7 bases, and 9 bases lay between the germline ends. The CDR3 sequence is CASSIQGNEQFF. CDR3 DNA sequence: TGTGCCAGCAGCATTCAGGGGAATGAGCAGTTCTTC.

V gene TRBV6-1 combines with J gene TRBJ2-7, with 8 bases aligning to TRBD1. CDR3 length: 13 amino acids. Germline V gene data show CDR1 as MNHNS and CDR2 as SASEGT. V gave up 11 bases and J gave up 3 bases; unmatched junction bases: 9. Written as DNA, the CDR3 is TGTGCCGTACAACGGACAGGGCGCTACGAGCAGTACTTC. Residues: CAVQRTGRYEQYF.

The chain has TRBV15 and TRBJ2-4, with 8 bases that match TRBD2. With V trimmed by 3 bases and J by 4 bases, 8 bases remained unmatched. CDR1 and CDR2 (germline): LNHNV, YYDKDF (reference sequence). The CDR3 runs to 16 residues. The CDR3 DNA reads as TGTGCCACCAGCAGCAGCCGTACTAGCGGAAAAAACATTCAGTACTTC. Translating gives CATSSSRTSGKNIQYF.

This clone was counted a single time. The chain employs TRBV4-2 and TRBJ2-3; 9 bases fit TRBD2. Germline trimming cut 2 bases from V and 3 bases from J; bases unmatched to any gene: 3. The CDR3 is made up of 15 amino acids. The germline gives CDR1 LGHNA, CDR2 YNFKEQ. Here the CDR3 reads CASSQTSGPTDTQYF. The DNA for the CDR3 is TGTGCCAGCAGCCAAACTAGCGGGCCTACAGATACGCAGTATTTT.

This chain joins TRBV19 and TRBJ2-1; 8 positions agree with TRBD2. The J segment lost 4 bases and the V segment lost 1 base, leaving 3 bases of the junction unmatched. CDR1 and CDR2 (germline): LNHDA, SQIVND (reference sequence). The CDR3 totals 15 residues. CDR3 in DNA: TGTGCCAGTAGTATAGCCACGGGGGGGTACAATGAGCAGTTCTTC. It specifies CASSIATGGYNEQFF.

The chain recombines TRBV5-1 with TRBJ2-7, with 11 bases fitting TRBD2. The CDR3 covers 17 residues. V dropped 2 bases and J dropped 1; count of bases not matched to a gene: 8. Germline V gene sequence: CDR1 SGHRS, CDR2 YFSETQ. The CDR3 region is CASSLSVGTSGSYEQYF. In DNA, the CDR3 is TGCGCCAGCAGCTTATCTGTCGGGACTAGCGGTTCCTACGAGCAGTACTTC.

The chain joins TRBV30 to TRBJ2-7; 7 nucleotides match TRBD2. V was pared by 1 base and J by 0 bases, with 3 bases of the junction left unmatched. The CDR3 is made up of 14 amino acids. The germline gives CDR1 GTSNPN, CDR2 SVGIG (reference sequence). DNA of the CDR3: TGTGCCTGGAGTGGGCTAGCGGACTCCTACGAGCAGTACTTC. Protein: CAWSGLADSYEQYF.

V gene TRBV7-9 combines with J gene TRBJ2-7, with D possibly TRBD1 on 5 matching bases. Germline CDR1 SEHNR, CDR2 FQNEAQ (reference sequence). With 7 bases removed from V and 5 bases from J, the gap between germline ends came to 21 bases. This CDR3 spans 15 amino acids. The CDR3 DNA reads as TGTGCCAGCACCACCTCAGGTGCAGGGCGCCACGAGCAGTACTTC. It translates to CASTTSGAGRHEQYF. Full variable domain (missing parts from reference TRBV7-9 and TRBJ2-7): DTGVSQNPRHKITKRGQNVTFRCDPISEHNRLYWYRQTLGQGPEFLTYFQNEAQLEKSRLLSDRFSAERPKGSFSTLEIQRTEQGDSAMYLCASTTSGAGRHEQYFGPGTRLTVT.